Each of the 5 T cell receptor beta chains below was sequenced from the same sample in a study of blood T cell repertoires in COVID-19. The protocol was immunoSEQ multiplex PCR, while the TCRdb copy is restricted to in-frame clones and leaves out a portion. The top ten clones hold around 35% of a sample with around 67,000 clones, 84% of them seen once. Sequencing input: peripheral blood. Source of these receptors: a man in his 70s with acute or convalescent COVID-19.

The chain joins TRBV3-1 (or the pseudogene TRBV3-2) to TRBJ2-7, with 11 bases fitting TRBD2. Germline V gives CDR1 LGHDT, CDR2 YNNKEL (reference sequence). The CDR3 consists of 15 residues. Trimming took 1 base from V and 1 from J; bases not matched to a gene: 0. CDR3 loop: CASSQGLAGSYEQYF. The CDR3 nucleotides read TGTGCCAGCAGCCAAGGACTAGCGGGATCCTACGAGCAGTACTTC.

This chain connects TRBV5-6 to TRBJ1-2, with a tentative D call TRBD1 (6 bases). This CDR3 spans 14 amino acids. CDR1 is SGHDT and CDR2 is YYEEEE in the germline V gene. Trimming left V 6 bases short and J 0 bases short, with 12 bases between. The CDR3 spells CASIDRNSNYGYTF. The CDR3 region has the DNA TGTGCCAGCATCGACAGGAATTCTAACTATGGCTACACCTTC.

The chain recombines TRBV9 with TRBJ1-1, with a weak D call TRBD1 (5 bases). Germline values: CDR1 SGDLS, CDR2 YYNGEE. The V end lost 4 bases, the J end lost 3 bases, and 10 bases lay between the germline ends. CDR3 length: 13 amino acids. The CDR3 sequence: CASSQGRDTEAFF. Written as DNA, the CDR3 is TGTGCCAGCAGCCAGGGTAGGGACACTGAAGCTTTCTTT.

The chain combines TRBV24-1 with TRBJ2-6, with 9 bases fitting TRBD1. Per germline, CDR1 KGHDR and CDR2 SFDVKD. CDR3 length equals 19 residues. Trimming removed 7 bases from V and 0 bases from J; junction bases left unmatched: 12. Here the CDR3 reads CATRSGSRQGGSGANVLTF. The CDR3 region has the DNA TGTGCCACCAGAAGTGGGTCCCGACAGGGGGGCTCTGGGGCCAACGTCCTGACTTTC.

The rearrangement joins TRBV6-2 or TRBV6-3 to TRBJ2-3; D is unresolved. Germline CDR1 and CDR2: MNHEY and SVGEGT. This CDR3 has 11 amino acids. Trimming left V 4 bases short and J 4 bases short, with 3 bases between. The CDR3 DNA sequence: TGTGCCAGCAGTTGGCCAGATACGCAGTATTTT. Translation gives CASSWPDTQYF.